This TCR beta chain is from a study of blood T cell repertoires in COVID-19. Study-wide context: The cDNA or gDNA used as material had been derived from T cells, B-cell-depleted T cells, or PBMCs.

Authors' processing steps: Cell counts per sample came from amplifying reference gene primers. Sequencing used immunoSEQ multiplex PCR; TCRdb keeps in-frame clones, though not all of them. The D gene and trimming were derived from the DNA, and the V and J assignments and clone size from that table. The table lists some 290,000 clones, about 88% of them singletons. V shed 1 base and J 6 bases; nucleotides not matched to a gene: 7. Looked up from germline, CDR1 is SGHKS and CDR2 is YYEKEE (reference sequence). The CDR3 runs to 14 residues. The genes are TRBV5-5 and TRBJ2-7, with TRBD2 identical over 7 bases. The sequence was obtained from a man between 18 and 29 years old with active or convalescent COVID-19. The material sequenced was peripheral blood. CDR3 sequence reads: CASSLRGVGREQYF. CDR3 in DNA: TGTGCCAGCAGCTTGCGGGGGGTAGGACGCGAGCAGTACTTC.